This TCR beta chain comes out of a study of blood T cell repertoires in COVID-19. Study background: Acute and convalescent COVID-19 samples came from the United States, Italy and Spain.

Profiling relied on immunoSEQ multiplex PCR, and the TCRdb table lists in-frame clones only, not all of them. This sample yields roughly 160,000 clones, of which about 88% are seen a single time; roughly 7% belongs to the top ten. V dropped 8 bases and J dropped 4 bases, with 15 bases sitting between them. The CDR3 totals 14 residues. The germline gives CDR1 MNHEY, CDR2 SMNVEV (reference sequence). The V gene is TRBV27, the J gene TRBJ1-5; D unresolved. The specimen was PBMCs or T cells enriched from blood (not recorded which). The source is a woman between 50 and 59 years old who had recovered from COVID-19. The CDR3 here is CASRGSSRNQPQHF. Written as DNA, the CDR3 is TGTGCCAGCCGAGGGTCAAGTAGGAATCAGCCCCAGCATTTT.